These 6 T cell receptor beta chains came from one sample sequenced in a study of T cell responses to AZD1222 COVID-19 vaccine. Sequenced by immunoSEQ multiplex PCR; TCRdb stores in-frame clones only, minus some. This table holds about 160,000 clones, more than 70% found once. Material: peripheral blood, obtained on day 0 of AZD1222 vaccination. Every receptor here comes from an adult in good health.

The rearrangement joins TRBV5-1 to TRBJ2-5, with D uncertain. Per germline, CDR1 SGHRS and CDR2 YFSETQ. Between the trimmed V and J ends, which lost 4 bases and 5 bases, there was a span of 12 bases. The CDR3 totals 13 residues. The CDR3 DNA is TGCGCCAGCAGCCCCTTAACCGTGGAGACCCAGTACTTC. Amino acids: CASSPLTVETQYF.

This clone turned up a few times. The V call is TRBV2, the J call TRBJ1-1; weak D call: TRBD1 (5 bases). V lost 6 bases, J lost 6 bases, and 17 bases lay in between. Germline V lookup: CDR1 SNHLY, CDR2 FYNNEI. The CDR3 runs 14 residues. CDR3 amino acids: CASRAGSSGPEAFF. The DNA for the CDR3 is TGTGCCAGCAGGGCCGGATCCTCGGGGCCTGAAGCTTTCTTT.

This chain's CDR3 is CASSTLRDSGRGYEQFF. In DNA form, the CDR3 reads TGTGCCAGCAGTACCCTTAGGGATAGCGGGAGAGGGTATGAGCAGTTCTTC. The gene calls are TRBV28 and TRBJ2-1; 9 bases align to TRBD2. Unmatched junction bases numbered 16, after V lost 5 bases and J lost 8 bases. The CDR3 has 17 residues. CDR1 MDHEN and CDR2 SYDVKM come from the germline V gene.

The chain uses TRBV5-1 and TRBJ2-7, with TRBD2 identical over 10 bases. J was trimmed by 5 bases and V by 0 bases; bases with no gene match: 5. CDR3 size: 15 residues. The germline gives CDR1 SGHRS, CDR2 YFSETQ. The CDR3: CASSLGAGGNDEQYF. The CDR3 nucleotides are TGCGCCAGCAGCTTGGGAGCGGGAGGGAACGACGAGCAGTACTTC.

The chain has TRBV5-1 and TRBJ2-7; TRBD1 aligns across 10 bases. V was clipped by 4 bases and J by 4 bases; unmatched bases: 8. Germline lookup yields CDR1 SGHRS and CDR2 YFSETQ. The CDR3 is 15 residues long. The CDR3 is CASSVSTGGEYEQYF. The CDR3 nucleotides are TGCGCCAGCAGCGTTTCGACAGGGGGCGAGTACGAGCAGTACTTC.

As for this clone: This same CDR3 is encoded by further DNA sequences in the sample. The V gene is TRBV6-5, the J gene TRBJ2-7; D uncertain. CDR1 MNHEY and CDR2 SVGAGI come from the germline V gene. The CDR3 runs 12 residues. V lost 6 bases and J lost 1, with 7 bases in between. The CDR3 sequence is CASSSGSYEQYF. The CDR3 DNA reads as TGTGCCAGCAGCTCCGGGTCCTACGAGCAGTACTTC.